This is a list of T cell receptor beta chains from one sample in a study of T cell repertoires in cytomegalovirus infection. The antigens for these receptors are not known. Each CDR3 protein gets one entry after TCRdb re-called the reads with MiXCR. The repertoire holds 450,000 to 650,000 distinct CDR3 sequences, with about 39% as singletons. The material was cultured PBMCs, obtained from culture after CMV antigen stimulation. These receptors were taken from a human donor in good health (CMV status not recorded). Some clones in this sample may be carry-over from other donors' samples. Each CDR3 is given with its conserved first and last residue. D genes are given only for firm matches. Size values are once, few and many counts, or a class for expanded clones, and some rows have none.

V	size	D	J	DNA	CDR3
TRBV24-1	.	.	TRBJ1-5	TGTGCCACCAGTGACAGACTTGGGCCCCAGCATTTT	CATSDRLGPQHF
TRBV7-6	.	.	TRBJ2-7	TGTGCCAGCAGCAGCCCGGACGGCGAGTACGAGCAGTACTTC	CASSSPDGEYEQYF
TRBV5-1	few	.	TRBJ2-5	TGCGCCAGCAGCTTGTTGGGGGCGCCGGAGACCCAGTACTTC	CASSLLGAPETQYF
TRBV7-2	few	TRBD2	TRBJ2-5	TGTGCCAGCAGCCCCGGTGCGATGGGACTAGCGGAGGAGACCCAGTACTTC	CASSPGAMGLAEETQYF
TRBV12-3/TRBV12-4	.	.	TRBJ2-1	TGTGCCGGGACGGACAGGAACGGAGGGGAGCAGTTCTTC	CAGTDRNGGEQFF
TRBV4-1	.	.	TRBJ2-7	TGCGCCAGCAGCCCGGGGACGGGGGACGCGGACTCCTACGAGCAGTACTTC	CASSPGTGDADSYEQYF
TRBV7-2	few	TRBD1	TRBJ1-1	TGTGCCAGCAGCTTCGGGGGACAGAGTTCCACTGAAGCTTTCTTT	CASSFGGQSSTEAFF
TRBV7-2	.	.	TRBJ2-2	TGTGCCAGCAGCGTACAGGGAGGGAACACCGGGGAGCTGTTTTTT	CASSVQGGNTGELFF
TRBV11-3	few	.	TRBJ2-5	TGTGCCAGCAGCCTTAGCGGAAAAGAGACCCAGTACTTC	CASSLSGKETQYF
TRBV12-3/TRBV12-4	few	.	TRBJ2-1	TGTGCCAGCAGGGAGGCATACTCGAAACGAAACAATGAGCAGTTCTTC	CASREAYSKRNNEQFF
TRBV9	.	TRBD1	TRBJ2-5	TGTGCCAGCAGCGTAAGTGGGACAGGTTTGGAAAAAGGTGGGACCCAGTACTTC	CASSVSGTGLEKGGTQYF
TRBV7-6	few	.	TRBJ2-7	TGTGCCAGCAGCGCATTCACTAGTTTGGACGAGCAGTACTTC	CASSAFTSLDEQYF
TRBV6-1	few	.	TRBJ1-2	TGTGCCAGCAGTGAGGAACCTCGGAGTATCAGCTATACCTTC	CASSEEPRSISYTF
TRBV20-1	once	TRBD2	TRBJ2-7	TGCAGTGCTAGGGGCGGGACTAGCGGGATCAGGGACGAGCAGTACTTC	CSARGGTSGIRDEQYF
TRBV5-4	few	.	TRBJ2-4	TGTGCCAGCAGCTTGGCGGGGACCAAAAACATTCAGTACTTC	CASSLAGTKNIQYF
TRBV7-4	.	.	TRBJ1-1	TGTGCCACCGGTAGGGTGATGAACACTGAAGCTTTCTTT	CATGRVMNTEAFF
TRBV6-2/TRBV6-3	.	TRBD1	TRBJ1-5	TGTGCCAGCAGTTCGACAGGGTCCCCGGGACAGCCCCAGCATTTT	CASSSTGSPGQPQHF